This TCR beta chain is drawn from a study of T cells in Graves' hyperthyroidism and ophthalmopathy. Broader study findings: Peripheral blood also featured most of the thyroid clonotypes expanded above 0.001. Progression to ophthalmopathy was predicted a median of approximately 6.4 months early.

About this clonotype: The antigen remains undetermined.

RNA transcripts provided the source from which TCR beta CDR3 regions were amplified. The HTBI primer set was used in a first-round RT-PCR of the TCR CDR3. TCRdb independently ran MiXCR on the multiplex PCR reads; one entry per CDR3 protein. The sample yields roughly 500,000 distinct CDR3 sequences, 35% to 50% seen once. Pregnant or lactating patients were excluded, as were those with uncontrolled infection or other autoimmune disease. Per germline, CDR1 SQVTM and CDR2 ANQGSEA. The V and J ends lost 7 bases and 0 bases respectively, with 9 bases between them. The CDR3 is 13 residues long. The chain links TRBV29-1 to TRBJ2-2; either TRBD1 or TRBD2 may supply D (5 bases each). The sample comprised peripheral blood or thyroid tissue (not recorded which). The receptor's source is an adult woman with Graves' disease, either hyperthyroidism or ophthalmopathy (not recorded which). CDR3 coding DNA: TGCAGCGGTCTGGGGGCGAACACCGGGGAGCTGTTTTTT. It codes for CSGLGANTGELFF.